This TCR beta chain was retrieved from a study of T cell responses to AZD1222 COVID-19 vaccine. Assay: immunoSEQ multiplex PCR; the TCRdb copy retains only in-frame clones and omits some. The table lists more than 70,000 clones, about 89% of them singletons. This clone was seen more than once but under ten times. The antigen remains undetermined. Broader study findings: Just 5 to 7 people given AZD1222 tested seropositive at baseline.

The germline CDR1 and CDR2 sequences are PRHDT and FYEKMQ (reference sequence). Trimming shortened V by 9 bases and J by 2 bases, and 8 bases separated the two germline ends. The CDR3 runs to 12 residues. The source of this sequence is an adult who received the AZD1222 COVID-19 vaccine. V and J are TRBV13 and TRBJ1-3; D possibly corresponds to TRBD1 (5 bases). Here the sequenced sample was peripheral blood, taken 28 days after the second AZD1222 dose. CDR3 sequence (DNA): TGTGCCAGGCGGGGGGCTGGAAACACCATATATTTT. It translates to CARRGAGNTIYF.